This TCR beta chain came from a study of blood T cell repertoires in COVID-19. Across the study: The cDNA or gDNA used as material had been derived from T cells, B-cell-depleted T cells, or PBMCs.

The CDR3 totals 11 residues. V was cut by 5 bases and J by 4 bases, with 3 bases left in between. The germline gives CDR1 LGHNT, CDR2 FRNRAP. Under the authors' procedure: It was from reference gene primer amplification that nucleated cell counts were estimated. TCRdb's copy holds only in-frame clones and misses some; the assay was immunoSEQ multiplex PCR. The V and J calls and clone size are taken from that table; D and trimming were inferred from the DNA. The sample lists some 65,000 clones; more than 75% were seen once. The sample comprised peripheral blood. The receptor was isolated from a man between 35 and 55 years old with COVID-19, enrolled during active disease. The chain couples TRBV12-5 to TRBJ1-3; D is uncertain. This CDR3 is CASGLGNTIYF. CDR3 bases: TGTGCTAGTGGTCTGGGAAACACCATATATTTT.